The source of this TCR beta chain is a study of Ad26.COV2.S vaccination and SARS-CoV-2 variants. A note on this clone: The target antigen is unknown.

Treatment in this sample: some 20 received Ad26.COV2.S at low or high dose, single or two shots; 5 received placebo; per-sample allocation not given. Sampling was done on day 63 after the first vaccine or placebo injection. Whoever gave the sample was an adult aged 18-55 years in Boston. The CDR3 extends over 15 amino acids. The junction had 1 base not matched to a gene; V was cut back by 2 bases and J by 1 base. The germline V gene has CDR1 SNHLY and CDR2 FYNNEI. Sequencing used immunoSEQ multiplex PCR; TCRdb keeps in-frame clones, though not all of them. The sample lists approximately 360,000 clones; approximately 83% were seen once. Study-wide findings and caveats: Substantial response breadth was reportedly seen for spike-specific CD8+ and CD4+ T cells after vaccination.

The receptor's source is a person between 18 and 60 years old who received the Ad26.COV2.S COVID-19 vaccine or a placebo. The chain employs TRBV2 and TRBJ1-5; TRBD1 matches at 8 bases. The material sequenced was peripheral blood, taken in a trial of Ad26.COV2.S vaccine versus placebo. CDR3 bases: TGTGCCAGCAGTGAACAGGGGGCCAGCAATCAGCCCCAGCATTTT. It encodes CASSEQGASNQPQHF.